The 14 T cell receptor beta chains in this list originate from one sample, sequenced in a study of blood T cells in healthy people across ages. With a J-beta primer mix and a sample-barcoded 5' primer, a second PCR ran about 6 to 11 cycles. MiXCR, run by TCRdb on the 5' RACE reads, gives a single entry per CDR3 protein. The table shows around 1,500,000 distinct CDR3 sequences, with about 40% occurring only once. Sequenced sample: blood. These receptors all come from a woman between 18 and 30 years old in good health.

In its sample, this clonotype was seen a few times. The rearrangement joins TRBV27 to TRBJ2-3; 11 bases agree with TRBD2. The CDR3 length is 17 residues. The germline V gene encodes CDR1 MNHEY and CDR2 SMNVEV (reference sequence). V was pared by 3 bases and J by 2 bases, with 7 bases of the junction left unmatched. For the CDR3, the DNA is TGTGCCAGCAGTTTGGCTAGCGGGGGGACTTTCACAGATACGCAGTATTTT. As protein: CASSLASGGTFTDTQYF.

V is TRBV7-9 and J is TRBJ1-1; no reliable D call. The length of the CDR3 is 14 residues. V was clipped by 5 bases and J by 5 bases, with 15 bases between them. Germline V gene sequence: CDR1 SEHNR, CDR2 FQNEAQ (reference sequence). In DNA form, the CDR3 reads TGTGCCAGCAGCGCCGCGGGTATAGGGACTGAAGCTTTCTTT. It is translated as CASSAAGIGTEAFF.

In DNA, the CDR3 is TGCAGTGCTAGTGCAGGGGTCGGCTACACCTTC. This encodes CSASAGVGYTF. V usage is TRBV20-1 and J usage is TRBJ1-2; tentatively, D is TRBD1 (6 bases). The CDR3 contains 11 residues. V dropped 3 bases and J dropped 8 bases, with 10 bases sitting between them. Per germline, CDR1 DFQATT and CDR2 SNEGSKA (reference sequence).

Note on this clonotype: Because it lacks the conserved phenylalanine or tryptophan at the end, this CDR3 is likely a read error. The V gene is TRBV6-5, the J gene TRBJ2-4; D is uncertain. The end of the DNA fits TRBJ2-7 better, so the J call may be wrong. From germline, CDR1 is MNHEY and CDR2 SVGAGI. This CDR3 has 13 amino acids. The chain's CDR3 is CASSGSTTYEQYL. The CDR3 coding sequence is TGTGCCAGCTCGGGTAGCACTACTTACGAGCAGTACCTC.

The genes are TRBV7-2 and TRBJ1-1; the D is unclear. The CDR3 loop spans 14 amino acids. Germline V CDR1 and CDR2: SGHTA, FQGNSA. Between the trimmed V and J ends, which lost 5 bases and 0 bases, there was a span of 10 bases. The CDR3 DNA sequence: TGTGCCAGCAGCCTCCGGTCCTTGAACACTGAAGCTTTCTTT. This gives the protein CASSLRSLNTEAFF.

This clonotype was counted a single time. The chain couples TRBV28 to TRBJ1-2; a weak D match, TRBD1 (5 bases). CDR3 length equals 12 residues. V was trimmed by 7 bases and J by 7 bases, leaving 13 bases between them. Germline CDR1 and CDR2: MDHEN and SYDVKM. CDR3 in amino acids: CASTLIGGGYTF. The CDR3 nucleotides are TGTGCCAGCACTCTAATCGGGGGTGGCTACACCTTC.

This clonotype was detected a few times. The chain combines TRBV5-1 with TRBJ2-1; D not certain. CDR1 is SGHRS, CDR2 YFSETQ, per germline. CDR3 length: 14 amino acids. V gave up 0 bases and J gave up 3 bases, with 7 bases separating them. CDR3 loop: CASSLAWSYNEQFF. The CDR3 nucleotides read TGCGCCAGCAGCTTGGCCTGGAGCTACAATGAGCAGTTCTTC.

The chain uses TRBV6-1 and TRBJ1-2; 7 nucleotides align to TRBD1. Germline CDR1 is MNHNS and CDR2 is SASEGT. The V gene end was trimmed by 6 bases and the J gene end by 4 bases; junction bases not matched to a gene: 5. The CDR3 is 13 residues long. This CDR3 is CASRYTGAYGYTF. CDR3 bases: TGTGCCAGCAGGTACACAGGGGCCTATGGCTACACCTTC.

This chain joins TRBV6-6 and TRBJ1-2, with TRBD1 matching over 9 bases. The CDR3 totals 15 residues. V dropped 2 bases and J dropped 6; count of bases not matched to a gene: 7. CDR1 and CDR2 from the germline V gene are MNHNY and SVGAGI (reference sequence). The CDR3 loop reads CASSYTGGERHGYTF. In DNA form, the CDR3 reads TGTGCCAGCAGTTACACAGGGGGCGAACGCCATGGCTACACCTTC.

V usage is TRBV12-3 or TRBV12-4 and J usage is TRBJ1-6; unclear D gene. CDR3 length: 13 amino acids. V was pared by 5 bases and J by 10 bases, with 12 bases between. In nucleotides, the CDR3 is TGTGCCAGCAGTGCCCCCCCCAGATCACCCCTCCACTTT. Translated: CASSAPPRSPLHF.

This chain uses TRBV28 with TRBJ2-6, with D uncertain. The CDR3 runs to 15 residues. Germline lookup yields CDR1 MDHEN and CDR2 SYDVKM. Trimming left V 3 bases short and J 2 bases short, with 8 bases between. CDR3 coding DNA: TGTGCCAGCAGTTTTTTTCGGGCTGGGGCCAACGTCCTGACTTTC. It is translated as CASSFFRAGANVLTF.

This clonotype occurred once. The CDR3 bases are TGTGCCAGCAGTCATGCCCTCGACAGAAGGGGCTACACCTTC. Encoded protein: CASSHALDRRGYTF. V usage is TRBV12-3 or TRBV12-4 and J usage is TRBJ1-2, with D possibly matching TRBD1 (5 bases). The CDR3 sequence is 14 residues long. V lost 5 bases and J lost 8, with 18 bases in between.

This clonotype occurred a few times. The chain combines TRBV10-3 with TRBJ2-7; 10 bases are a match to TRBD2. CDR1 ENHRY and CDR2 SYGVKD come from the germline V gene. CDR3 length: 13 amino acids. Unmatched junction bases numbered 3, after V lost 6 bases and J lost 4 bases. The CDR3 sequence: CAISQLAGYEQYF. In DNA, the CDR3 is TGTGCCATCAGCCAACTAGCGGGATACGAGCAGTACTTC.

The V gene is TRBV5-1, the J gene TRBJ2-1, with unresolved D. The V end lost 2 bases, the J end lost 10 bases, and 22 bases lay between the germline ends. The CDR3 totals 16 residues. Per the germline V gene, CDR1 is SGHRS and CDR2 is YFSETQ. In nucleotides, the CDR3 is TGCGCCAGCAGCTTCGCATCGGTCTCGAGTCGGATGGAGCAGTTCTTC. It translates to CASSFASVSSRMEQFF.